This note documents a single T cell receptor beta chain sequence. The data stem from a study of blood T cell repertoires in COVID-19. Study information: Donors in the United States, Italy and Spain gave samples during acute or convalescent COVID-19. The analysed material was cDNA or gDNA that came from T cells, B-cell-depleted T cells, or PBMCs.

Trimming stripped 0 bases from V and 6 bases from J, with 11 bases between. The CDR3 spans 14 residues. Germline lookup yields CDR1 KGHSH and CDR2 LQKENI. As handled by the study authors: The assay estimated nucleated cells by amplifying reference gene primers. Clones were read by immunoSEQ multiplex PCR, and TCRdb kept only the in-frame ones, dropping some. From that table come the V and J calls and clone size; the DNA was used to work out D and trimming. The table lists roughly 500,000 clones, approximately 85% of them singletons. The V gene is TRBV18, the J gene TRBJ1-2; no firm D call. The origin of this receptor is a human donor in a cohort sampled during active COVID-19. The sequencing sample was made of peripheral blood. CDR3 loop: CASSPPAPAHGYTF. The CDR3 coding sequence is TGTGCCAGCTCACCACCGGCACCCGCACATGGCTACACCTTC.